This is a list of T cell receptor beta chains from one sample in a study of shared clonotypes between healthy human individuals. This table comes from immunoSEQ multiplex PCR, and its TCRdb copy is limited to in-frame clones, with some not included. The sample holds millions of clones; approximately 94% are singletons and the top ten take roughly 1.7%. Sequencing used naive CD8+ T cells from PBMCs. The receptor set was obtained from a man younger than 30 in good health. Some clones in this sample may be carry-over from other donors' samples. The CDR3 runs from the conserved cysteine through the conserved F or W. The D gene is left open where the match is weak. Clone size is stated in some rows and not others, as once, few, many or a class when expanded.

d_gene | j_gene | v_gene | abundance | CDR3nt | CDR3aa
TRBD2 | TRBJ2-1 | TRBV28 | - | TGTGCCAGCAGTTTATTGGTTTTAGCGGGTCTGAATGAGCAGTTCTTC | CASSLLVLAGLNEQFF
TRBD1 | TRBJ1-2 | TRBV6-5 | - | TGTGCCAGCAGTTACACGGACAGGGATTACTATGGCTACACCTTC | CASSYTDRDYYGYTF
- | TRBJ2-7 | TRBV29-1 | - | TGCAGCGCCCTCGCCTACGAGCAGTACTTC | CSALAYEQYF
TRBD1 | TRBJ1-5 | TRBV27 | - | TGTGCCAGCAGTCCGACAGGGGCCGCTCAGCCCCAGCATTTT | CASSPTGAAQPQHF
TRBD1 | TRBJ2-2 | TRBV27 | - | TGTGCCAGCAGTACCTCCGTGACAGGGGGCGCCGGCGGGGAGCTGTTTTTT | CASSTSVTGGAGGELFF
TRBD2 | TRBJ2-7 | TRBV5-8 | - | TGTGCCAGCAGCTTGACTAGCGGGAGCCCTTCCTACGAGCAGTACTTC | CASSLTSGSPSYEQYF
- | TRBJ2-1 | TRBV7-9 | - | TGTGCTAGCAGCCCCCAAATGGGGGAAAACAATGAGCAGTTCTTC | CASSPQMGENNEQFF
TRBD2 | TRBJ2-7 | TRBV5-1 | once | TGCGCCAGCAGGTTTGCAGCGGGAAAGTACGAGCAGTACTTC | CASRFAAGKYEQYF
- | TRBJ2-1 | TRBV7-3 | - | TGTGCCAGCAGATCCCGGGACGGGGCCTACAATGAGCAGTTCTTC | CASRSRDGAYNEQFF
- | TRBJ1-2 | TRBV5-1 | - | TGCGCCAGCAGCTTGGGACAGCCGATTTGGTATGGCTACACCTTC | CASSLGQPIWYGYTF
- | TRBJ1-1 | TRBV28 | - | TGTGCCAGCAGTTTAAGGGCGGAGGACACTGAAGCTTTCTTT | CASSLRAEDTEAFF
TRBD2 | TRBJ2-7 | TRBV11-2 | - | TGTGCCAGCAGCTTCCCGACGGTCGGCGGGAGAGCTAGTTACGAGCAGTACTTC | CASSFPTVGGRASYEQYF
TRBD1 | TRBJ2-7 | TRBV29-1 | - | TGCAGCGTTGTCCCCGGGACAGGCGGGTCGGAGCAGTACTTC | CSVVPGTGGSEQYF
- | TRBJ1-4 | TRBV7-9 | - | TGTGCCAGCAGCCGACGCCCGGATGCAACTAATGAAAAACTGTTTTTT | CASSRRPDATNEKLFF
- | TRBJ2-3 | TRBV11-1 | - | TGTGCCAGCAGCTTGGGAACAGACACAGATACGCAGTATTTT | CASSLGTDTDTQYF
TRBD1 | TRBJ2-3 | TRBV27 | - | TGTGCCAGCACTGCCAGGACAGGAACAGATACGCAGTATTTT | CASTARTGTDTQYF
- | TRBJ1-6 | TRBV27 | - | TGTGCCAGCAGTTTAGGGCGTGGGGGTTCCTATAATTCACCCCTCCACTTT | CASSLGRGGSYNSPLHF
- | TRBJ2-7 | TRBV27 | - | TGTGCCAGCAGAGGGGGGGGCCGGGAGCAGTACTTC | CASRGGGREQYF